These 22 T cell receptor beta chains were sequenced from one sample in a study of blood T cells in healthy people across ages. PCR was performed a second time for roughly 6 to 12 cycles using a sample-barcoded 5' primer and a J-beta primer mix. In TCRdb, the 5' RACE reads were re-called with MiXCR into one record per CDR3 protein. The repertoire holds under 1 million distinct CDR3 sequences, with more than 40% as singletons. The specimen was blood. Every receptor here comes from a man aged 60-69 years in good health.

This clonotype showed up just a few times. V usage is TRBV7-9 and J usage is TRBJ2-5; possible D gene TRBD2, 5 bases. There are 14 residues in the CDR3. The V and J ends lost 1 base and 4 bases respectively, with 10 bases between them. Per the germline V gene, CDR1 is SEHNR and CDR2 is FQNEAQ (reference sequence). CDR3 region: CASSLGGSGETQYF. The CDR3 nucleotides read TGTGCCAGCAGCTTAGGTGGCAGCGGAGAGACCCAGTACTTC.

This clonotype has at least ten counts. The rearrangement links TRBV29-1 to TRBJ2-5; D uncertain. This CDR3 comprises 11 residues. Germline V lookup: CDR1 SQVTM, CDR2 ANQGSEA. V shed 4 bases and J shed 1 base, with 4 bases lying between them. CDR3 coding DNA: TGCAGCGTTGCCCCCCAAGAGACCCAGTACTTC. It translates to CSVAPQETQYF.

The genes are TRBV28 and TRBJ1-5; D unresolved. The CDR3 loop spans 9 amino acids. Trimming stripped 7 bases from V and 15 bases from J, with 10 bases between. Looked up from germline, CDR1 is MDHEN and CDR2 is SYDVKM. Written as DNA, the CDR3 is TGTGCCAGCACCTCCTCCTTGCATTTT. As protein: CASTSSLHF.

This clonotype was picked up a small number of times. The rearrangement uses TRBV5-1 and TRBJ1-5, with 9 bases fitting TRBD1. Germline V lookup: CDR1 SGHRS, CDR2 YFSETQ. This CDR3 spans 14 amino acids. V gave up 4 bases and J gave up 5 bases; unmatched junction bases: 4. In DNA form, the CDR3 reads TGCGCCAGCAGCGTGACAGGGGGTGATCAGCCCCAGCATTTT. Protein product: CASSVTGGDQPQHF.

This clonotype turned up a few times. The chain couples TRBV20-1 to TRBJ2-1; D might be TRBD2 (5 bases). The germline CDR1 and CDR2 sequences are DFQATT and SNEGSKA (reference sequence). Trimming pared 0 bases from V and 1 base from J, leaving 10 bases between. There are 15 residues in the CDR3. CDR3 nucleotide sequence: TGCAGTGCTAGAGAGACCGGGGTTTCCTACAATGAGCAGTTCTTC. This translates into CSARETGVSYNEQFF.

This clonotype came up a few times. This chain joins TRBV25-1 and TRBJ2-7; perhaps TRBD1 as D (6 bases). The CDR3 loop spans 15 amino acids. The V end lost 1 base, the J end lost 2 bases, and 12 bases lay between the germline ends. CDR1 and CDR2 from the germline V gene are MGHDK and SYGVNS. The CDR3 DNA follows: TGTGCCAGCAGTGAATGGCCAGGGGAGACCTACGAGCAGTACTTC. It encodes CASSEWPGETYEQYF.

This clonotype was recorded a few times. The chain carries TRBV20-1 and TRBJ1-1; D is unresolved. Germline loops: CDR1 DFQATT, CDR2 SNEGSKA (reference sequence). The CDR3 runs 12 residues. The CDR3 spells CRLKPANTEAFF. CDR3 nucleotides: TGCAGACTGAAACCAGCAAACACTGAAGCTTTCTTT.

CDR3 sequence: CASSVDLYEQYF. In DNA form, the CDR3 reads TGTGCCAGCAGCGTGGACTTATACGAGCAGTACTTC. The chain has TRBV7-2 and TRBJ2-7; tentative D call: TRBD2 (5 bases). Germline values: CDR1 SGHTA, CDR2 FQGNSA. CDR3 length equals 12 residues. The V gene lost 5 bases and the J gene lost 4 bases, with 9 bases spanning the gap.

This clonotype was observed a handful of times. The rearrangement uses TRBV7-2 and TRBJ1-5; TRBD1 might be the D (5 bases). V shed 9 bases and J shed 0 bases, with 15 bases lying between them. Germline V lookup: CDR1 SGHTA, CDR2 FQGNSA. The CDR3 has 15 amino acids. Here the CDR3 reads CARRDGPYSNQPQHF. CDR3 DNA sequence: TGTGCCAGAAGGGACGGACCCTATAGCAATCAGCCCCAGCATTTT.

The chain recombines TRBV7-2 with TRBJ2-5, with 15 bases matching TRBD2. Germline V lookup: CDR1 SGHTA, CDR2 FQGNSA. V shed 7 bases and J 6 bases; nucleotides not matched to a gene: 6. The CDR3 runs to 15 residues. The chain's CDR3 is CASTLGLAGGQTQYF. The CDR3 DNA is TGTGCCAGCACTCTGGGACTAGCGGGGGGACAGACCCAGTACTTC. Full variable domain (remainder filled in from reference TRBV7-2 and TRBJ2-5): GAGVSQSPSNKVTEKGKDVELRCDPISGHTALYWYRQSLGQGLEFLIYFQGNSAPDKSGLPSDRFSAERTGGSVSTLTIQRTQQEDSAVYLCASTLGLAGGQTQYFGPGTRLLVL.

This clonotype was counted a few times. V usage is TRBV7-2 and J usage is TRBJ2-3; 9 nucleotides align to TRBD2. This CDR3 spans 15 amino acids. V was clipped by 1 base and J by 4 bases; unmatched bases: 3. Germline lookup yields CDR1 SGHTA and CDR2 FQGNSA. CDR3 nucleotide sequence: TGTGCCAGCAGCTTAGGTAGCGGGGGTTCAGATACGCAGTATTTT. Protein sequence: CASSLGSGGSDTQYF.

The V gene is TRBV6-2 or TRBV6-3, the J gene TRBJ1-1; D remains ambiguous. CDR1 and CDR2 from the germline V gene are MNHEY and SVGEGT. This CDR3 has 13 amino acids. V lost 5 bases and J 1 base, leaving 8 bases between the germline ends. The CDR3 DNA is TGTGCCAGCAGTGCCCCAGAGAACACTGAAGCTTTCTTT. Translating it yields CASSAPENTEAFF.

The CDR3 loop is CSASPASGNQPQHF. CDR3 in DNA: TGCAGTGCTAGTCCGGCTTCGGGCAATCAGCCCCAGCATTTT. The gene calls are TRBV20-1 and TRBJ1-5; the D is unclear. Germline CDR1 reads DFQATT; CDR2 reads SNEGSKA (reference sequence). Trimming stripped 3 bases from V and 2 bases from J, with 11 bases between. CDR3 length: 14 residues.

This clonotype was counted ten times or more. The chain is built from TRBV6-5 and TRBJ1-2, with 11 bases aligning to TRBD1. This CDR3 contains 13 residues. V was pared by 5 bases and J by 8 bases, with 4 bases of the junction left unmatched. Germline-derived CDR1 and CDR2 are MNHEY and SVGAGI. CDR3 DNA sequence: TGTGCCAGCAGTCTGGGACAGGGGGTCGGCTACACCTTC. It encodes CASSLGQGVGYTF.

This chain links TRBV9 with TRBJ1-6; TRBD1 aligns across 8 bases. The junction had 3 bases not matched to a gene; V was cut back by 1 base and J by 6 bases. Germline V gene lookup returns CDR1 SGDLS and CDR2 YYNGEE. The CDR3 has 15 amino acids. The DNA of the CDR3 is TGTGCCAGCAGCGTAACAGGGGGTTTTAATTCACCCCTCCACTTT. As protein: CASSVTGGFNSPLHF.

This chain links TRBV5-5 with TRBJ2-7, with D maybe TRBD1 (6 bases). This CDR3 comprises 13 residues. Germline V gives CDR1 SGHKS, CDR2 YYEKEE (reference sequence). V was cut by 3 bases and J by 1 base, with 8 bases left in between. The CDR3 sequence: CASSWDMSYEQYF. The CDR3 DNA reads as TGTGCCAGCAGCTGGGACATGTCCTACGAGCAGTACTTC.

Only a few counts were recorded for this clonotype. The chain employs TRBV7-9 and TRBJ2-1; 10 nucleotides line up with TRBD2. Unmatched junction bases numbered 10, after V lost 6 bases and J lost 8 bases. Germline CDR1 reads SEHNR; CDR2 reads FQNEAQ (reference sequence). The CDR3 is made up of 15 amino acids. CDR3 residues: CASSSSGGGLDEQFF. The CDR3 DNA sequence: TGTGCCAGCAGTTCTAGCGGGGGAGGGCTCGATGAGCAGTTCTTC.

V usage is TRBV2 and J usage is TRBJ2-7; D is ambiguous. The CDR3 extends over 14 amino acids. V lost 6 bases and J 1 base, leaving 13 bases between the germline ends. Germline values: CDR1 SNHLY, CDR2 FYNNEI. The CDR3 region has the DNA TGTGCCAGCAGGGACCCTCTGGCGTCCTACGAGCAGTACTTC. Encoded protein: CASRDPLASYEQYF.

This clonotype was recorded many times. The chain links TRBV9 to TRBJ2-1; D is uncertain. The CDR3 contains 12 residues. The V end was cut by 3 bases, the J end by 9 bases, with 10 bases between. Germline CDR1 reads SGDLS; CDR2 reads YYNGEE. CDR3 region: CASSGSNSEQFF. The DNA of the CDR3 is TGTGCCAGCAGCGGATCTAATTCTGAGCAGTTCTTC.

CDR3 coding DNA: TGCAGTGCTAGATCGCCAGGAATGAACACTGAAGCTTTCTTT. As protein: CSARSPGMNTEAFF. The rearrangement uses TRBV20-1 and TRBJ1-1; D not resolved. Germline lookup yields CDR1 DFQATT and CDR2 SNEGSKA (reference sequence). Trimming shortened V by 2 bases and J by 0 bases, and 10 bases separated the two germline ends. The CDR3 totals 14 residues.

The chain has TRBV12-3 or TRBV12-4 and TRBJ2-2, with 7 bases lining up with TRBD2. The CDR3 extends over 14 amino acids. Losses at the gene ends were 11 bases for V and 6 bases for J; bases not matched to a gene: 12. Here the CDR3 DNA reads TGTGCCTCAGCCTCACGCGGGGGTTCCGGGGAGCTGTTTTTT. Its translation: CASASRGGSGELFF.

The V and J genes are TRBV18 and TRBJ2-1; weak D call: TRBD2 (5 bases). Trimming took off 8 bases at V and 8 bases at J, with 13 bases between the two ends. Looked up from germline, CDR1 is KGHSH and CDR2 is LQKENI. The CDR3 consists of 12 residues. CDR3 amino acids: CASAQAVDEQFF. In DNA, the CDR3 is TGTGCCAGCGCTCAAGCGGTGGATGAGCAGTTCTTC. The full variable domain, with the rest looked up from reference TRBV18 and TRBJ2-1, is NAGVMQNPRHLVRRRGQEARLRCSPMKGHSHVYWYRQLPEEGLKFMVYLQKENIIDESGMPKERFSAEFPKEGPSILRIQQVVRGDSAAYFCASAQAVDEQFFGPGTRLTVL.